This is a list of T cell receptor beta chains from one sample in a study of patients and donors after allogeneic stem cell transplantation. TCRdb re-analysed the RT-PCR reads in MiXCR, keeping a single row per CDR3 protein. The sample lists around 240,000 distinct CDR3 sequences, roughly 15% occurring once. The sequenced sample consisted of blood, either unsorted or a sorted T cell fraction (not recorded which). The receptors derive from a human donor who was either an allogeneic HSCT recipient or a stem cell or donor lymphocyte infusion donor (not recorded which). It is not recorded whose cells these are; they may come from a transplant donor. CDR3s include the opening cysteine and the closing phenylalanine or tryptophan. A D gene is named only where the DNA matches it firmly. A clone size is listed for some rows: how often the clone was seen (once, few, many), or a class if it is expanded.

j_gene	abundance	v_gene	d_gene	CDR3aa	CDR3nt
TRBJ1-2	.	TRBV27	.	CASSRTVDIYGYTF	TGTGCCAGCAGTCGGACAGTAGACATCTATGGCTACACCTTC
TRBJ1-2	few	TRBV19	.	CASTLRRGVAYGYTF	TGTGCCAGTACCCTTCGAAGAGGGGTTGCCTATGGCTACACCTTC
TRBJ2-3	.	TRBV24-1	.	CATSDSWAEGADTQYF	TGTGCCACCAGTGATTCTTGGGCGGAGGGGGCAGATACGCAGTATTTT
TRBJ2-1	many	TRBV7-9	TRBD2	CASSLLSGGYNEQFF	TGTGCCAGCAGCTTACTCAGCGGGGGTTACAATGAGCAGTTCTTC
TRBJ1-2	many	TRBV12-3/TRBV12-4	.	CASSWTGGKDGYTF	TGTGCCAGCAGTTGGACGGGAGGGAAGGATGGCTACACCTTC
TRBJ2-5	many	TRBV7-3	.	CASSPSRGQETQYF	TGTGCCAGCAGCCCCTCTCGTGGACAAGAGACCCAGTACTTC
TRBJ2-1	many	TRBV4-3	TRBD2	CASSQVSGGALFF	TGCGCCAGCAGCCAAGTTAGCGGGGGGGCGCTGTTCTTC
TRBJ2-5	.	TRBV12-5	TRBD2	CASGSGGGVGETQYF	TGTGCTAGTGGTTCGGGGGGGGGTGTCGGGGAGACCCAGTACTTC
TRBJ1-6	.	TRBV20-1	.	CSARQGRADSPLHF	TGCAGTGCTAGACAGGGCAGGGCGGACTCACCCCTCCACTTT
TRBJ1-4	few	TRBV20-1	.	CSARDPSQGYEKLFF	TGCAGTGCTAGAGATCCCTCTCAAGGGTATGAAAAACTGTTTTTT
TRBJ2-2	.	TRBV24-1	.	CATSDLYGTGNTGELFF	TGTGCCACCAGTGATTTGTACGGGACGGGCAACACCGGGGAGCTGTTTTTT
TRBJ1-5	few	TRBV10-2	.	CASSESDGVWNQPQHF	TGCGCCAGCAGTGAGTCCGATGGGGTTTGGAATCAGCCCCAGCATTTT
TRBJ2-5	.	TRBV20-1	TRBD2	CSAGIAGRETQYF	TGCAGTGCCGGTATAGCGGGACGGGAGACCCAGTACTTC
TRBJ1-3	many	TRBV6-1	.	CASDRGPMSGNTIYF	TGTGCCAGCGATCGAGGACCGATGTCTGGAAACACCATATATTTT
TRBJ2-1	.	TRBV9	TRBD2	CASSVVGGGLNEQFF	TGTGCCAGCAGCGTAGTCGGGGGGGGCTTAAATGAGCAGTTCTTC
TRBJ2-1	many	TRBV4-1	TRBD2	CASSQDPPSLAGGRFF	TGCGCCAGCAGCCAAGATCCCCCCAGCCTAGCGGGAGGACGGTTCTTC
TRBJ2-6	.	TRBV11-1	.	CASSSGASSGANVLTF	TGTGCCAGCAGTTCAGGGGCCAGCTCTGGGGCCAACGTCCTGACTTTC
TRBJ2-2	.	TRBV20-1	TRBD1	CSAGQGWDTGELFF	TGCAGTGCCGGACAGGGTTGGGACACCGGGGAGCTGTTTTTT
TRBJ2-1	few	TRBV7-2	.	CASSSLGLVHEQFF	TGTGCCAGCAGCTCCCTTGGACTCGTCCATGAGCAGTTCTTC
TRBJ2-4	.	TRBV20-1	TRBD2	CSASMGRGEGNIQYF	TGCAGTGCTAGCATGGGGCGGGGGGAAGGAAACATTCAGTACTTC
TRBJ2-1	.	TRBV5-1	.	CASGRTGSSYNEQFF	TGCGCCAGCGGACGGACTGGGAGCTCCTACAATGAGCAGTTCTTC
TRBJ2-7	.	TRBV18	TRBD2	CASSPRSPGAGPTYEQYF	TGTGCCAGCTCACCAAGGAGTCCAGGAGCGGGGCCTACCTACGAGCAGTACTTC
TRBJ2-1	.	TRBV27	TRBD1	CASRPLGTGFNEQFF	TGTGCCAGCAGGCCTCTAGGGACAGGGTTTAATGAGCAGTTCTTC
TRBJ1-3	many	TRBV7-6	.	CASSYHGGMTGNTIYF	TGTGCCAGCAGCTACCATGGGGGGATGACTGGAAACACCATATATTTT
TRBJ2-3	.	TRBV27	.	CASSLKLGITDTQYF	TGTGCCAGCAGTTTAAAACTAGGGATCACAGATACGCAGTATTTT
TRBJ2-1	.	TRBV20-1	TRBD2	CSAREREGFYNEQFF	TGCAGTGCTAGGGAGCGGGAGGGGTTTTACAATGAGCAGTTCTTC
TRBJ1-2	.	TRBV20-1	.	CSASPTGPSYTF	TGCAGTGCTAGCCCAACCGGGCCTAGCTACACCTTC
TRBJ1-5	.	TRBV19	.	CASSIRAGSTQHF	TGTGCCAGTAGTATCAGGGCAGGGAGTACCCAGCATTTT
TRBJ1-6	.	TRBV9	TRBD1	CASSLGQLNSPHHF	TGTGCCAGCAGTTTGGGACAGTTGAATTCACCCCACCACTTT
TRBJ2-7	many	TRBV20-1	.	CSADPPGLYEQYF	TGCAGTGCTGACCCCCCCGGGTTATACGAGCAGTACTTC
TRBJ2-2	.	TRBV11-3	.	CASSLAGRGAGELFF	TGTGCCAGCAGCTTAGCCGGCAGGGGGGCCGGGGAGCTGTTTTTT
TRBJ1-1	few	TRBV4-1	.	CASSQVGRGNTEAFF	TGCGCCAGCAGCCAAGTTGGCAGGGGGAACACTGAAGCTTTCTTT
TRBJ2-1	few	TRBV20-1	TRBD2	CSARDRRTSGGVNEQFF	TGCAGTGCTAGAGATCGGAGGACTAGCGGTGGGGTGAATGAGCAGTTCTTC
TRBJ1-2	many	TRBV12-3/TRBV12-4	.	CASSFRGGLGGYTF	TGTGCCAGCAGTTTTCGCGGGGGGCTAGGAGGCTACACCTTC
TRBJ1-2	few	TRBV2	.	CASHRDRGGYTF	TGTGCCAGCCACAGGGATCGTGGTGGCTACACCTTC
TRBJ1-1	many	TRBV20-1	.	CSARDPGRGGRNTEAFF	TGCAGTGCTAGAGATCCCGGAAGGGGTGGGAGGAACACTGAAGCTTTCTTT
TRBJ2-7	few	TRBV12-3/TRBV12-4	TRBD1	CASSSRDSQYYEQYF	TGTGCCAGCAGTTCCCGGGACAGTCAATACTACGAGCAGTACTTC
TRBJ2-2	few	TRBV5-8	TRBD1	CAARRQGANGELFF	TGTGCCGCTCGCCGACAGGGGGCCAACGGGGAGCTGTTTTTT
TRBJ1-6	many	TRBV6-5	.	CASSLQSYNSPLHF	TGTGCCAGCAGTTTGCAGAGCTATAATTCACCCCTCCACTTT
TRBJ2-5	.	TRBV20-1	.	CSARVPGWETQYF	TGCAGTGCTAGAGTTCCGGGGTGGGAGACCCAGTACTTC
TRBJ1-5	many	TRBV20-1	.	CSAAGDVVDQPQHF	TGCAGTGCTGCAGGGGACGTTGTGGATCAGCCCCAGCATTTT
TRBJ2-1	.	TRBV12-5	TRBD1	CASGLGQGAFNEQFF	TGTGCTAGTGGTTTGGGACAGGGGGCCTTCAATGAGCAGTTCTTC
TRBJ2-5	.	TRBV29-1	TRBD2	CSVEAAAGIETQYF	TGCAGCGTTGAAGCGGCAGCGGGGATTGAGACCCAGTACTTC
TRBJ2-3	few	TRBV30	.	CAWRASGDTQYF	TGTGCCTGGAGGGCGTCGGGGGATACGCAGTATTTT
TRBJ2-1	.	TRBV29-1	.	CSVQGNYNEQFF	TGCAGCGTTCAGGGGAACTACAATGAGCAGTTCTTC
TRBJ2-1	.	TRBV20-1	TRBD1	CSAGGTGPGEQFF	TGCAGTGCCGGTGGGACAGGGCCAGGAGAGCAGTTCTTC
TRBJ2-1	many	TRBV7-9	.	CASSLAGTYNEQFF	TGTGCCAGCAGCTTGGCGGGGACCTACAATGAGCAGTTCTTC
TRBJ2-2	.	TRBV7-8	.	CASSLKGSFGELFF	TGTGCCAGCAGCTTAAAGGGATCGTTCGGGGAGCTGTTTTTT
TRBJ2-4	few	TRBV29-1	.	CSASPGRHLAKNIQYF	TGCAGCGCCTCACCCGGGCGTCATTTAGCCAAAAACATTCAGTACTTC
TRBJ2-7	few	TRBV7-8	TRBD1	CASSSTGGAVYEQYF	TGTGCCAGCAGCTCGACAGGGGGCGCGGTATACGAGCAGTACTTC
TRBJ1-6	.	TRBV4-2	.	CASSQVRGNLLNSPLHF	TGTGCCAGCAGCCAAGTAAGGGGGAATTTATTGAATTCACCCCTCCACTTT
TRBJ1-1	many	TRBV12-3/TRBV12-4	.	CASTDRMNTEAFF	TGTGCCAGCACCGACAGAATGAACACTGAAGCTTTCTTT
TRBJ2-7	many	TRBV20-1	TRBD1	CSARRQGSGYEQYF	TGCAGTGCTAGGAGACAGGGCTCGGGCTACGAGCAGTACTTC
TRBJ2-7	few	TRBV2	TRBD2	CASSKGLPTYEQYF	TGTGCCAGCAGTAAGGGACTACCTACCTACGAGCAGTACTTC
TRBJ2-1	many	TRBV24-1	.	CATSDAGTLVDEQFF	TGTGCCACCAGTGACGCCGGGACATTGGTGGATGAGCAGTTCTTC
TRBJ2-1	.	TRBV5-1	TRBD1	CASSLIGRDRGTGGNEQFF	TGCGCCAGCAGCTTGATTGGGCGAGACCGGGGGACAGGGGGAAATGAGCAGTTCTTC
TRBJ2-1	.	TRBV12-3/TRBV12-4	.	CASSPTKAQYNEQFF	TGTGCCAGCAGTCCCACCAAAGCTCAATACAATGAGCAGTTCTTC